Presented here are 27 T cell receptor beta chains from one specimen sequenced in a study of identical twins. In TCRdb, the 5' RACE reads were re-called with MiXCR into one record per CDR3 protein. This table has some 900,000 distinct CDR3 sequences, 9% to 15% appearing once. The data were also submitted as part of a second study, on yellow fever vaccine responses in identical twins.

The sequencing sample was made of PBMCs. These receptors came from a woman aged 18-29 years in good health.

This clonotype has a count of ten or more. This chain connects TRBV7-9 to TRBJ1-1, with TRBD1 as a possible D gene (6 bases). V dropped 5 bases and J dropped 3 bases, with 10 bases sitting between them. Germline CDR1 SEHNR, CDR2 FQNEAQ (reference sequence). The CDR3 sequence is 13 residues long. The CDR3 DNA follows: TGTGCCAGCAGCACACAGGGCGACACTGAAGCTTTCTTT. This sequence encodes CASSTQGDTEAFF.

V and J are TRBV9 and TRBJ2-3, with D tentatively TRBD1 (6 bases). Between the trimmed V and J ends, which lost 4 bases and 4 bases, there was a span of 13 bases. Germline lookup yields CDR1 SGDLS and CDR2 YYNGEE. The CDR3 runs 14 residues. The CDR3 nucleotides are TGTGCCAGCAGCCCCAGACAGGTGGCAGATACGCAGTATTTT. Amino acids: CASSPRQVADTQYF.

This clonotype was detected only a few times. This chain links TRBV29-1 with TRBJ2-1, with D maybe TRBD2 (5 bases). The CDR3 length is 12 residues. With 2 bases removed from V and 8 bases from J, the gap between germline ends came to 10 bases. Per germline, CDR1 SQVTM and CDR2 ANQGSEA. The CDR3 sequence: CSVETGVHEQFF. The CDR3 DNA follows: TGCAGCGTTGAAACCGGGGTCCATGAGCAGTTCTTC.

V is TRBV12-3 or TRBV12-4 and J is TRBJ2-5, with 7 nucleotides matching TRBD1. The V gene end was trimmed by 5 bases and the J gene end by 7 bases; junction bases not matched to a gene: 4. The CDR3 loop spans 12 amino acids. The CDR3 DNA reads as TGTGCCAGCAGTCGAGGGGGCGGGACCCAGTACTTC. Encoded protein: CASSRGGGTQYF.

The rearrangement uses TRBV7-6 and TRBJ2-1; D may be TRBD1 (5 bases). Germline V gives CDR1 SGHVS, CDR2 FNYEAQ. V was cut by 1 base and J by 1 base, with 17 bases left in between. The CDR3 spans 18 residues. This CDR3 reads CASSLVTGRATSYNEQFF. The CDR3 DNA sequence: TGTGCCAGCAGCTTAGTAACGGGCAGGGCAACATCCTACAATGAGCAGTTCTTC.

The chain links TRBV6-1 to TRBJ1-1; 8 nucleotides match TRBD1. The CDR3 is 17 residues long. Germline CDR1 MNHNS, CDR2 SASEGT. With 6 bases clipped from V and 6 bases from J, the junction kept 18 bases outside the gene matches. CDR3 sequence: CASSPTPRTGYLAEAFF. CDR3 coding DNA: TGTGCCAGCAGCCCGACCCCCAGGACAGGGTACCTAGCTGAAGCTTTCTTT.

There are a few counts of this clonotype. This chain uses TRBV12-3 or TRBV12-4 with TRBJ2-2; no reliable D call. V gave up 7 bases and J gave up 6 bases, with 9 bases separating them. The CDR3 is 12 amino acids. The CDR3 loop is CASTRAAGELFF. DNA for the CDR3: TGTGCCAGCACCCGCGCGGCCGGGGAGCTGTTTTTT.

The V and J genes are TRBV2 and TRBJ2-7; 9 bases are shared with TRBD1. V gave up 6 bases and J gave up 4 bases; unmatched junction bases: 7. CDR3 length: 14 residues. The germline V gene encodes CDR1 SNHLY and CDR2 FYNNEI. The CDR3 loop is CASRTGQGVYEQYF. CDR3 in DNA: TGTGCCAGCAGAACGGGACAGGGTGTGTACGAGCAGTACTTC.

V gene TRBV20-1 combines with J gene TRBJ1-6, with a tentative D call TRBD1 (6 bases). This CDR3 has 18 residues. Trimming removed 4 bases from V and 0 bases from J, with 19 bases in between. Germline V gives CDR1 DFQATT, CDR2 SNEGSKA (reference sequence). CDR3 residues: CSAKGVTGQSSYNSPLHF. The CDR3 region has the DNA TGCAGTGCTAAGGGGGTGACAGGACAGAGCTCCTATAATTCACCCCTCCACTTT.

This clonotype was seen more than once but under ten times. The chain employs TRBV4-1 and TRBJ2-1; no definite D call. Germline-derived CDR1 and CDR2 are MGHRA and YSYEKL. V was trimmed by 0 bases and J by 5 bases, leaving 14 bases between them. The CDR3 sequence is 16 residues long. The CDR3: CASSQDRLAPNNEQFF. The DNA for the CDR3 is TGCGCCAGCAGCCAAGACCGACTTGCCCCAAACAATGAGCAGTTCTTC.

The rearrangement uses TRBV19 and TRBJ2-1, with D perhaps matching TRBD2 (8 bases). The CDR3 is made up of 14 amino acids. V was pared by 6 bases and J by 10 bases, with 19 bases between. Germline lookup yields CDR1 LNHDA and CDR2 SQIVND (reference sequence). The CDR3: CASRVAGQSVEQFF. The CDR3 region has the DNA TGTGCCAGTAGAGTAGCGGGACAGAGTGTAGAGCAGTTCTTC.

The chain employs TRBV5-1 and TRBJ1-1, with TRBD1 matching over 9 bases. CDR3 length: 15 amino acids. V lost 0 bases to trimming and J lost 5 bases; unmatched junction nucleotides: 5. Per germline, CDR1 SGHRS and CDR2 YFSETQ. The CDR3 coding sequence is TGCGCCAGCAGCTTGGCCGGGACAGGGTTAACTGAAGCTTTCTTT. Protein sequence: CASSLAGTGLTEAFF. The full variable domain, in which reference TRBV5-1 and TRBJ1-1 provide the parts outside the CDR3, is KAGVTQTPRYLIKTRGQQVTLSCSPISGHRSVSWYQQTPGQGLQFLFEYFSETQRNKGNFPGRFSGRQFSNSRSEMNVSTLELGDSALYLCASSLAGTGLTEAFFGQGTRLTVV.

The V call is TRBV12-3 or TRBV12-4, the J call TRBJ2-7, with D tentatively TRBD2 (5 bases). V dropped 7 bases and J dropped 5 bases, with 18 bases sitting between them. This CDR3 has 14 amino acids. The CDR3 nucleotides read TGTGCCAGCACACCCCCGTCGGGGATCCACGAGCAGTACTTC. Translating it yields CASTPPSGIHEQYF.

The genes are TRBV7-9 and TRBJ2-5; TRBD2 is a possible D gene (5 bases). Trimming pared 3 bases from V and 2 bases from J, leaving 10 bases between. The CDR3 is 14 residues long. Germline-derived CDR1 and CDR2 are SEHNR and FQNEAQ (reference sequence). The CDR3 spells CASSFDWRQETQYF. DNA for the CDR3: TGTGCCAGCAGCTTTGACTGGAGGCAAGAGACCCAGTACTTC. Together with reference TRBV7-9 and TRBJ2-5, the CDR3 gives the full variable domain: DTGVSQNPRHKITKRGQNVTFRCDPISEHNRLYWYRQTLGQGPEFLTYFQNEAQLEKSRLLSDRFSAERPKGSFSTLEIQRTEQGDSAMYLCASSFDWRQETQYFGPGTRLLVL.

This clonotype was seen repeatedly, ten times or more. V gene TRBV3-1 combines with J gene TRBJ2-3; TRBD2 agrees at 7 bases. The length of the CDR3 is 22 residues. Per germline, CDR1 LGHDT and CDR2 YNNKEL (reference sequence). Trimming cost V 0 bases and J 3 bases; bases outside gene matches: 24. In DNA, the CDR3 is TGTGCCAGCAGCCAAGATCTATTCTGGTCTGGGGACTCAGCGGGAAATACAGATACGCAGTATTTT. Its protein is CASSQDLFWSGDSAGNTDTQYF.

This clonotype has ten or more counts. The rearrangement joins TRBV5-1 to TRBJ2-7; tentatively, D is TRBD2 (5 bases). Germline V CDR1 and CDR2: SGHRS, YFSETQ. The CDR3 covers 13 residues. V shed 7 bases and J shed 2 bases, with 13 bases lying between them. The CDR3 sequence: CASSRGETYEQYF. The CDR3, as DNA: TGCGCCAGCTCGCGTGGGGAGACCTACGAGCAGTACTTC.

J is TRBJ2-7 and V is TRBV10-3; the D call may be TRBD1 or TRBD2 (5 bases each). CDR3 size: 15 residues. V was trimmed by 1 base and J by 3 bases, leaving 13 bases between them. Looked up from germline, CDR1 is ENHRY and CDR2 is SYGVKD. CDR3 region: CAISEYGRGGYEQYF. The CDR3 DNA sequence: TGTGCCATCAGTGAGTACGGTCGTGGGGGCTACGAGCAGTACTTC.

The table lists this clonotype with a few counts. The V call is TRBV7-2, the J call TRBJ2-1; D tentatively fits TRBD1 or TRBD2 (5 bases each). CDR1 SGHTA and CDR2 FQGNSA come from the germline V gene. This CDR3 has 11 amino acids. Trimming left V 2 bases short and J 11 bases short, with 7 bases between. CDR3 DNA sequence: TGTGCCAGCAGCTTATGGGGACAGCAGTTCTTC. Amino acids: CASSLWGQQFF. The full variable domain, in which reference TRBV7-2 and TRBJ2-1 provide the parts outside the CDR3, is GAGVSQSPSNKVTEKGKDVELRCDPISGHTALYWYRQSLGQGLEFLIYFQGNSAPDKSGLPSDRFSAERTGGSVSTLTIQRTQQEDSAVYLCASSLWGQQFFGPGTRLTVL.

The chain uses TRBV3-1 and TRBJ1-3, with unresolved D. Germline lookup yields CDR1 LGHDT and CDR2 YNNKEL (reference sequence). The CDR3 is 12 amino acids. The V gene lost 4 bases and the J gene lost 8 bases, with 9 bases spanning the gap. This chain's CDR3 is CASSPVADTIYF. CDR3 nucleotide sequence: TGTGCCAGCAGCCCAGTGGCCGACACCATATATTTT.

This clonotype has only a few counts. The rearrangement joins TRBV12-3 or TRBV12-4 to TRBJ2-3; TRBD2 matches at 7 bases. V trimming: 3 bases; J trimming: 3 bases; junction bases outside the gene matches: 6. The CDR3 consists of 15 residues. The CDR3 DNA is TGTGCCAGCAGTTTTGCGGGAGCGTCGACAGATACGCAGTATTTT. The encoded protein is CASSFAGASTDTQYF.

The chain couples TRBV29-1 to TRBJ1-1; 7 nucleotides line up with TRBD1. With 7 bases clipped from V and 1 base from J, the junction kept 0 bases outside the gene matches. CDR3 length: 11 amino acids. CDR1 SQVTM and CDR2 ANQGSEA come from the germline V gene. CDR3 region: CSGDRNTEAFF. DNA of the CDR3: TGCAGCGGGGACAGGAACACTGAAGCTTTCTTT.

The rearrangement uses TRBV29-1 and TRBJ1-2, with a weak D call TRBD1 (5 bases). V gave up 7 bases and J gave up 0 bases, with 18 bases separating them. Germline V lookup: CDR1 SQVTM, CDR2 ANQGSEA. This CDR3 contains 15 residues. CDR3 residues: CSATGSGGSNYGYTF. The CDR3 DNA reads TGCAGCGCTACCGGCTCGGGGGGATCTAACTATGGCTACACCTTC.

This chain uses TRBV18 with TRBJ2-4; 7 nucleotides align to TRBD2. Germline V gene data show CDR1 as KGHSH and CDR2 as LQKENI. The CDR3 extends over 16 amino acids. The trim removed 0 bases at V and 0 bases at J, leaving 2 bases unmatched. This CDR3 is CASSPPGLQAKNIQYF. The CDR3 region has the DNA TGTGCCAGCTCACCACCGGGACTACAAGCCAAAAACATTCAGTACTTC.

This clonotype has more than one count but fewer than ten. The CDR3 region is CASSYRPNEQFF. The CDR3 DNA sequence: TGTGCCAGCAGTTATAGGCCCAATGAGCAGTTCTTC. This chain joins TRBV6-2 or TRBV6-3 and TRBJ2-1; D gene unclear. Germline CDR1 reads MNHEY; CDR2 reads SVGEGT. Trimming shortened V by 3 bases and J by 6 bases, and 6 bases separated the two germline ends. CDR3 length equals 12 residues.

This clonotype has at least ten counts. CDR3 nucleotide sequence: TGTGCCAGCAGTCAGCCCGGGACAGGGGGAAACACCATATATTTT. It is translated as CASSQPGTGGNTIYF. The J gene is TRBJ1-3, the V gene TRBV12-3 or TRBV12-4, with 9 bases lining up with TRBD1. This CDR3 spans 15 amino acids. Germline trimming cut 5 bases from V and 4 bases from J; bases unmatched to any gene: 6.

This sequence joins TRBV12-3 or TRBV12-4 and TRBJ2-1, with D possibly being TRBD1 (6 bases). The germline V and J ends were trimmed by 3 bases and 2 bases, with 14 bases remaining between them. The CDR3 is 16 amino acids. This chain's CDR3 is CASSFRDTNPYNEQFF. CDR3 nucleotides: TGTGCCAGCAGTTTCCGGGACACAAACCCCTACAATGAGCAGTTCTTC.

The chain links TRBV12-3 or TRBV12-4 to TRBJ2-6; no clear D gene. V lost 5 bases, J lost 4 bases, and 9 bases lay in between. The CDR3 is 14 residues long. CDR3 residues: CASSVGPGANVLTF. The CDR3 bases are TGTGCCAGCAGTGTGGGCCCCGGGGCCAACGTCCTGACTTTC.